The clone carrying this T cell receptor beta chain occurred a few times. This sample was taken from a study of blood T cell repertoires in COVID-19. Participants' own reports of clinical history determined their cohort assignment. Sequencing used immunoSEQ multiplex PCR; TCRdb keeps in-frame clones, though not all of them. The data show roughly 290,000 clones, around 85% seen once. The CDR3 is made up of 16 amino acids. V dropped 6 bases and J dropped 0; count of bases not matched to a gene: 10. The germline V gene encodes CDR1 SEHNR and CDR2 FQNEAQ (reference sequence). This TCR was sampled from a woman in her thirties or forties who had recovered from COVID-19. The chain couples TRBV7-9 to TRBJ1-1, with TRBD1 identical over 7 bases. Sequencing was performed on PBMCs or T cells enriched from blood (not recorded which). CDR3 protein: CASRKGAGIMNTEAFF. The CDR3 DNA follows: TGTGCCAGCAGAAAGGGGGCAGGCATCATGAACACTGAAGCTTTCTTT.